The source of this TCR beta chain is a study of early T cells in non-severe SARS-CoV-2 infection (dated by TCRdb to the early 2020s). About the study as a whole: Because TCR sequencing was done on bulk RNA from unsorted whole blood, the alpha and beta chains could not be paired.

The CDR3, from cysteine to phenylalanine, totals 13 residues. Only CDR3 DNA is held: 39 bases, read in frame from base 1. CDR1 SGHKS and CDR2 YYEKEE were looked up in the germline V gene (reference sequence). V loses 0 bases, J loses 6 bases, and the germline ends lie 8 bases apart. A case-control design nested within a healthcare worker cohort in London, UK, was used, with weekly nasopharyngeal swab PCR tests and blood sampling performed. Between 23 and 31 March 2020, the week of the UK lockdown, healthcare workers were enrolled and then followed up weekly for as long as 16 weeks. The library was made by 5' RACE. For sequencing, a NextSeq 500 was employed. Unique molecular identifiers were attached to individual cDNA molecules in the TCR library protocol so that sequencing error and PCR bias could be corrected. Sequencing covered both TCR alpha and beta chains, and within each sample the abundances of alpha and beta sequences were tightly co-correlated. Processing in the source paper ran as follows. V gene, J gene and CDR3 annotation of TCR sequences was performed with Decombinator V4. TCRs were defined as expanded if a significant change between any two time points was detected under a Poisson model with p below 0.0001. TCR abundances were normalised to the total number of TCRs sequenced per sample and expressed as counts per million. MAIT TCRs were defined by TRAV1-2 paired with TRAJ12, TRAJ20 or TRAJ33, and iNKT TCRs by TRAV10 paired with TRAJ18. VDJdb, accessed 1 November 2021, was searched for CMV, EBV and SARS-CoV-2 annotated TCRs, excluding TCRs annotated for multiple antigens. TCRdb trimmed public reads at Q25 via fastp, called clones via MiXCR and kept in-frame beta chains. Records with the same CDR3 protein are collapsed into one entry carrying the most frequent genes and DNA. The V and J calls, along with clone size, are taken from TCRdb and not from the paper's own processing. The sample table holds fewer than 100,000 distinct CDR3 sequences, of which roughly 6% were seen once. Just under 8% of the sample lies in the top ten.

As concerns this clonotype: The antigen it binds to is not known. No per-base quality is available; no much larger clone lies one base away.

General findings and caveats noted by the study authors: VDJdb matching was skewed toward anti-spike CD8 responses, so virus-specific expansions were likely underestimated and private and CD4 specificities were missed.

The specimen sequenced was whole blood. Rearrangement joined TRBV5-5 to TRBJ2-3, with the D gene not clear enough to name. This clonotype was sampled from an adult who was a healthcare worker with PCR-confirmed SARS-CoV-2 infection or an uninfected control (not recorded which). This receptor carries the CDR3 CASSLGPPDTQYF. The nucleotides are TGTGCCAGCAGCTTGGGACCTCCCGATACGCAGTATTTT.